Each of the 20 T cell receptor beta chains below was sequenced from the same sample in a study of metastatic and nonmetastatic thyroid tumors. From the PCR reads, TCRdb re-called clones with MiXCR. Here the sample spans around 64,000 clones, 4% to 4.5% being singletons. Prior to thyroid surgery, none of the patients had received any treatment. The specimen sequenced was blood. Source of these receptors: a female donor with papillary thyroid cancer or a benign thyroid nodule (not recorded which). Some clones in this sample may be carry-over from other donors' samples.

This chain's CDR3 is CASSPGGGGYTF. In DNA, the CDR3 is TGTGCCAGCAGCCCAGGCGGGGGCGGCTACACCTTC. The chain is built from TRBV9 and TRBJ1-2, with D possibly matching TRBD1 (6 bases). V was clipped by 4 bases and J by 8 bases, with 12 bases between them. CDR1 and CDR2 (germline): SGDLS, YYNGEE. The CDR3 loop spans 12 amino acids.

This clone appeared many times. V is TRBV2 and J is TRBJ1-4; the match to TRBD1 covers 10 bases. The V segment lost 9 bases and the J segment 8 bases; nucleotides outside the gene matches: 9. From germline, CDR1 is SNHLY and CDR2 FYNNEI. The CDR3 extends over 14 amino acids. CDR3 sequence: CASTERGQGEKLFF. The CDR3 DNA reads as TGTGCCAGTACCGAGCGGGGACAGGGGGAAAAACTGTTTTTT.

This clone was observed many times. This sample also contains other DNA sequences that code for the same CDR3. J is TRBJ2-1 and V is TRBV11-2; TRBD2 matches at 10 bases. The ends lost 5 bases at V and 4 bases at J; junction bases unmatched: 23. CDR1 and CDR2 from the germline V gene are SGHAT and FQNNGV. The CDR3 has 21 residues. The DNA for the CDR3 is TGTGCCAGCAGCCAGAGGCATGCTAGCGGGAGAGTTATTTCTATTTACAATGAGCAGTTCTTC. It yields the protein CASSQRHASGRVISIYNEQFF.

The CDR3, as DNA: TGTGCCAGCAGCTCCGATCGGGTGACAGGGTGCGAGACCCAGTACTTC. Its protein is CASSSDRVTGCETQYF. The V gene is TRBV6-1, the J gene TRBJ2-5; 7 nucleotides line up with TRBD1. Per the germline V gene, CDR1 is MNHNS and CDR2 is SASEGT. CDR3 length: 16 residues. The junction had 15 bases not matched to a gene; V was cut back by 6 bases and J by 5 bases.

This clone was counted ten times or more. The CDR3 DNA is TGTGCCAGCAGCTTAGGGGCTAGCGGGAGTGATACGCAGTATTTT. Its protein is CASSLGASGSDTQYF. The chain links TRBV7-9 to TRBJ2-3; 10 nucleotides line up with TRBD2. The CDR3 has 15 residues. V gave up 1 base and J gave up 6 bases; unmatched junction bases: 4. Per germline, CDR1 SEHNR and CDR2 FQNEAQ (reference sequence).

As regards this clone: Other DNA sequences of this sample code for an identical CDR3. V is TRBV20-1 and J is TRBJ2-1; 15 nucleotides line up with TRBD2. This CDR3 comprises 14 residues. The V gene end was trimmed by 6 bases and the J gene end by 4 bases; junction bases not matched to a gene: 1. Looked up from germline, CDR1 is DFQATT and CDR2 is SNEGSKA (reference sequence). The CDR3 nucleotides are TGCAGTGCCGGGACTAGCGGGAGGTACAATGAGCAGTTCTTC. Translated: CSAGTSGRYNEQFF.

In its sample, this clone was seen a few times. The chain is built from TRBV28 and TRBJ2-7, with 14 bases aligning to TRBD2. J gave up 5 bases and V 5 bases, and 8 bases lay outside the gene matches. From germline, CDR1 is MDHEN and CDR2 SYDVKM. The CDR3 sequence is 16 residues long. CDR3 nucleotide sequence: TGTGCCAGCAGTGCCCCGAGACTAGCGGGGGGGCACGAGCAGTACTTC. It specifies CASSAPRLAGGHEQYF.

This clone showed up many times. The rearrangement joins TRBV7-6 to TRBJ1-5, with 10 bases matching TRBD1. Unmatched junction bases numbered 6, after V lost 4 bases and J lost 3 bases. Germline-derived CDR1 and CDR2 are SGHVS and FNYEAQ. The CDR3 loop spans 16 amino acids. CDR3 in DNA: TGTGCCAGCAGCTACGGGACAGGGGTGTCCAATCAGCCCCAGCATTTT. Translating gives CASSYGTGVSNQPQHF.

This clone was seen ten or more times. V gene TRBV12-5 combines with J gene TRBJ2-5, with a weak D call TRBD2 (6 bases). Trimming removed 2 bases at V and 10 bases at J, with 14 bases between. The length of the CDR3 is 13 residues. Germline loops: CDR1 LGHNT, CDR2 FRNRAP. This CDR3 reads CASGLSGIGSQYF. The CDR3 DNA sequence: TGTGCTAGTGGTTTGTCCGGCATCGGGAGCCAGTACTTC.

This clone was detected ten times or more. In DNA form, the CDR3 reads TGTGCCAGCTCACCACCGGGACTAGCGGGCTACGAGCAGTACTTC. This translates into CASSPPGLAGYEQYF. The chain is built from TRBV18 and TRBJ2-7; 12 nucleotides agree with TRBD2. Germline CDR1 and CDR2: KGHSH and LQKENI. This CDR3 comprises 15 residues. With V trimmed by 0 bases and J by 3 bases, 0 bases remained unmatched.

Points on this clone: A much larger clone differs from this one at a single base, so this may be a read error. In DNA, the CDR3 is TGTGCCAGCTCACCACACGTAGTGACAGGGGGCGATGGGGCCAACGTCCTGACTTTC. It codes for CASSPHVVTGGDGANVLTF. The rearrangement links TRBV18 to TRBJ2-6; TRBD1 aligns across 10 bases. Losses at the gene ends were 1 base for V and 3 bases for J; bases not matched to a gene: 9. Germline loops: CDR1 KGHSH, CDR2 LQKENI. CDR3 length equals 19 residues.

The rearrangement links TRBV12-3 or TRBV12-4 to TRBJ2-3, with 7 positions matching TRBD2. The CDR3 runs 15 residues. Trimming at V came to 2 bases and at J to 5 bases, leaving 7 bases not matched to a gene. The CDR3 coding sequence is TGTGCCAGCAGTTTAATGGCTAGCGGAGGAGATACGCAGTATTTT. Its translation: CASSLMASGGDTQYF.

The sample holds many counts of this clone. The chain couples TRBV15 to TRBJ2-3, with a possible D match to TRBD1 (5 bases). V shed 2 bases and J shed 0 bases, with 9 bases lying between them. The CDR3 has 15 amino acids. CDR1 is LNHNV, CDR2 YYDKDF, per germline (reference sequence). This CDR3 is CATSRSGPSTDTQYF. CDR3 DNA: TGTGCCACCAGCAGATCAGGGCCGAGCACAGATACGCAGTATTTT.

In this sample, this clone turned up many times. The CDR3 sequence: CASSNPTINYYEQYF. CDR3 nucleotides: TGTGCCAGCAGTAACCCGACTATCAACTATTACGAGCAGTACTTC. The chain couples TRBV6-2 or TRBV6-3 to TRBJ2-7; TRBD2 might be the D (5 bases). CDR3 size: 15 residues. CDR1 is MNHEY, CDR2 SVGEGT, per germline. Trimming pared 5 bases from V and 4 bases from J, leaving 18 bases between.

This clone was seen a handful of times. This may be a read error: a much more frequent sequence differs by one nucleotide. Other DNA sequences in the sample encode the same CDR3. V is TRBV28 and J is TRBJ2-4; tentative D call: TRBD2 (5 bases). The CDR3 loop spans 14 amino acids. CDR1 and CDR2 (germline): MDHEN, SYDVKM. The CDR3 nucleotides are TGTGCTAGCGTACGGGCTGACGCCAAAAACATTCAGTACTTC. Protein product: CASVRADAKNIQYF.

This clone was observed at least ten times. For the CDR3, the DNA is TGCAGTGCTAGAGATTTGAAACGGCTGAACACCGGGGAGCTGTTTTTT. It encodes CSARDLKRLNTGELFF. This chain links TRBV20-1 with TRBJ2-2; D remains unclear. With 0 bases removed from V and 1 base from J, the gap between germline ends came to 12 bases. CDR3 size: 16 residues. Germline CDR1 DFQATT, CDR2 SNEGSKA (reference sequence).

In this sample, this clone turned up many times. The DNA of the CDR3 is TGCAGTGCCCCAAGGACAGGGGGTAACACTGAAGCTTTCTTT. Protein product: CSAPRTGGNTEAFF. The chain uses TRBV20-1 and TRBJ1-1, with 10 nucleotides matching TRBD1. V lost 6 bases and J lost 2; bases outside the gene matches: 6. Germline CDR1 and CDR2: DFQATT and SNEGSKA (reference sequence). This CDR3 comprises 14 residues.

In regard to this clone: A read error is likely, as this CDR3 ends without the conserved phenylalanine or tryptophan. The chain has TRBV6-1 and TRBJ1-5; D may be TRBD1 (6 bases). This CDR3 is built from 14 residues. Deletions cut 7 bases from V and 8 bases from J, with 18 bases between. Looked up from germline, CDR1 is MNHNS and CDR2 is SASEGT. CDR3 nucleotide sequence: TGTGCCAGCACCAAAACAGGGTCTTATGAGCCCCAGCATTTG. Its translation is CASTKTGSYEPQHL.

This clone was recorded many times. V is TRBV5-1 and J is TRBJ1-1, with 10 bases aligning to TRBD1. The germline V gene encodes CDR1 SGHRS and CDR2 YFSETQ. V lost 7 bases, J lost 1 base, and 10 bases stayed unmatched. The CDR3 consists of 16 residues. This chain's CDR3 is CASLGGTGVGNTEAFF. The DNA for the CDR3 is TGCGCCAGCTTGGGAGGGACAGGGGTCGGGAACACTGAAGCTTTCTTT.

This chain connects TRBV6-2 or TRBV6-3 to TRBJ2-7; maybe TRBD2 (6 bases). Trimming removed 8 bases at V and 2 bases at J, with 16 bases between. The CDR3 length is 14 residues. CDR1 is MNHEY and CDR2 is SVGEGT in the germline V gene. CDR3 DNA sequence: TGTGCCAGCCTGGGAGCGGGTCCGACCTACGAGCAGTACTTC. It is translated as CASLGAGPTYEQYF.